This TCR beta chain derives from a study of cytomegalovirus exposure and HLA in healthy donors. The CDR3 covers 12 residues. Germline V lookup: CDR1 LNHDA, CDR2 SQIVND (reference sequence). The V and J ends lost 4 bases and 6 bases, in that order; junction bases with no gene match: 1. General study findings and limits: Trimming of TCR beta V- and J-genes showed a link, identified in a later analysis, to a missense DCLRE1C variant.

PCR was performed using 60 Vbeta and 13 Jbeta primers. Assay: immunoSEQ multiplex PCR; the TCRdb copy retains only in-frame clones and omits some. The data contain about 200,000 clones, around 80% of them singletons. Points on this clone: What it binds is unknown.

The specimen sequenced was PBMCs. The chain has TRBV19 and TRBJ1-1; the match to TRBD1 covers 8 bases. The clonotype was recovered from a woman aged 18 to 35 in good health and CMV-seronegative. CDR3 protein: CASSTQGAEAFF. CDR3 in DNA: TGTGCCAGTAGTACACAGGGGGCTGAAGCTTTCTTT.